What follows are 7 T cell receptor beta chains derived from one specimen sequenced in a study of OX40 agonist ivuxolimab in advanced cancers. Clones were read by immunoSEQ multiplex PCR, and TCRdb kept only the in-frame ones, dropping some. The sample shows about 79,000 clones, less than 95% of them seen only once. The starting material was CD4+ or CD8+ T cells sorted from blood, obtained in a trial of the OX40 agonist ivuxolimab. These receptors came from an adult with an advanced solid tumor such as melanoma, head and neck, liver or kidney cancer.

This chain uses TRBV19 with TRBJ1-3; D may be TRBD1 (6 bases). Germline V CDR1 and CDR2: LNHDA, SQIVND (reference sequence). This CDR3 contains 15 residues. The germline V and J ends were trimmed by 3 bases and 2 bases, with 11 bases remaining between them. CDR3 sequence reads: CASSIGQGTGNTIYF. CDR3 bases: TGTGCCAGTAGTATTGGGCAGGGGACTGGAAACACCATATATTTT.

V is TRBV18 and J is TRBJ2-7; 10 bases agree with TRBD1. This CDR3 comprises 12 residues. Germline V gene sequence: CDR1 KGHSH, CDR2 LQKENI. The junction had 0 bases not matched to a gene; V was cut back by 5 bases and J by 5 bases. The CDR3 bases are TGTGCCAGCTCAGGACAGGGGGACGAGCAGTACTTC. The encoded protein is CASSGQGDEQYF. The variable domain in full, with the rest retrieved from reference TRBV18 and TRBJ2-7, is NAGVMQNPRHLVRRRGQEARLRCSPMKGHSHVYWYRQLPEEGLKFMVYLQKENIIDESGMPKERFSAEFPKEGPSILRIQQVVRGDSAAYFCASSGQGDEQYFGPGTRLTVT.

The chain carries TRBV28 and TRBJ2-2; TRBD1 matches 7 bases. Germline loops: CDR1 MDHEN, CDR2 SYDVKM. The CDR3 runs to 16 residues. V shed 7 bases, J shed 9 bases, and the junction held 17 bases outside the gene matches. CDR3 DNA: TGTGCCAGCACCTCCCCCCCCGGGACAGCTTATCGGGAGCTGTTTTTT. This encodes CASTSPPGTAYRELFF.

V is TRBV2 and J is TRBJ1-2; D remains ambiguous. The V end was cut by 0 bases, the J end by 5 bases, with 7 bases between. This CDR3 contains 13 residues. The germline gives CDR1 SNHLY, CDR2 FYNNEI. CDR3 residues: CASSEAGSYGYTF. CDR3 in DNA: TGTGCCAGCAGTGAAGCAGGGTCATATGGCTACACCTTC.

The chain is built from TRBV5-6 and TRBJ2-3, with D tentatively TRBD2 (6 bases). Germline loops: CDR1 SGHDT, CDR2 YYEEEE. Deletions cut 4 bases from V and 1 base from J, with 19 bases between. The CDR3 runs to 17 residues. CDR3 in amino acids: CASSPPPRDSRTDTQYF. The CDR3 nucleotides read TGTGCCAGCAGCCCCCCGCCCCGGGACTCACGCACAGATACGCAGTATTTT.

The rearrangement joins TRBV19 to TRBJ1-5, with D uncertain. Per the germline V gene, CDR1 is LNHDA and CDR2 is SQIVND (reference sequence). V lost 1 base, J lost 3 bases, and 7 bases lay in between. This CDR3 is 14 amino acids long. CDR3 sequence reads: CASSIVAANQPQHF. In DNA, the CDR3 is TGTGCCAGTAGTATAGTGGCAGCCAATCAGCCCCAGCATTTT.

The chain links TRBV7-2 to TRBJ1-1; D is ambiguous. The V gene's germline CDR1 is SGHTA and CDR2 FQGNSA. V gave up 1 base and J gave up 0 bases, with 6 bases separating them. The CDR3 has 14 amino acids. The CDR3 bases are TGTGCCAGCAGCTTAGAGAGAATGAACACTGAAGCTTTCTTT. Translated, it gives CASSLERMNTEAFF.